A single sample gave rise to the 28 T cell receptor beta chains below, sequenced in a study of Tregs in tolerant kidney transplant recipients. Clones were read by immunoSEQ multiplex PCR, and TCRdb kept only the in-frame ones, dropping some. The sample's table shows 30,000 or so clones. This sample comprised CD8+ T cells from blood, obtained before the transplant. The receptors derive from a human donor who received a combined kidney and bone marrow transplant.

With respect to this clone: The DNA ends 3 residues before the CDR3 does, and the rest of the CDR3 is filled in from the germline J gene. The sample contains more than one DNA sequence encoding this CDR3. The chain recombines TRBV29-1 with TRBJ2-7; 8 bases are a match to TRBD1. V lost 3 bases and J lost 2; bases outside the gene matches: 3. The germline V gene has CDR1 SQVTM and CDR2 ANQGSEA. The CDR3 is 13 amino acids. The CDR3 DNA, read in part, is TGCAGCGTTGAGGGGACAGGTACCTACGAG. Protein: CSVEGTGTYE. The entire CDR3 protein reads CSVEGTGTYEQYF.

Remarks on this clone: The missing CDR3 end, 3 residues past where the read stops, is filled in from the germline J gene. This sequence joins TRBV7-2 and TRBJ2-1; no clear D gene. V was clipped by 1 base and J by 7 bases, with 14 bases between them. The CDR3 length is 15 residues. The germline gives CDR1 SGHTA, CDR2 FQGNSA. Incomplete CDR3 DNA: TGTGCCAGCAGCTTAGTTGATGCGGCGTTAAATGAG. Its translation: CASSLVDAALNE. Given in full, the CDR3 is CASSLVDAALNEQFF. The full variable domain, completed using reference TRBV7-2 and TRBJ2-1, is GAGVSQSPSNKVTEKGKDVELRCDPISGHTALYWYRQSLGQGLEFLIYFQGNSAPDKSGLPSDRFSAERTGGSVSTLTIQRTQQEDSAVYLCASSLVDAALNEQFFGPGTRLTVL.

A note on this clone: The CDR3 extends 3 residues past the end of the read, so its final part is completed from the germline J gene. The chain couples TRBV6-2 or TRBV6-3 to TRBJ2-7; D is unresolved. The CDR3 length is 12 residues. In germline, CDR1 is MNHEY, CDR2 SVGEGT. V lost 2 bases to trimming and J lost 4 bases, with 6 bases between them. The part of the CDR3 DNA that was read is TGTGCCAGCAGTTACAGGGCGTACGAG. Amino acids: CASSYRAYE. The whole CDR3 region reads CASSYRAYEQYF.

Details on this clone: The CDR3 extends 3 residues past the end of the read, so its final part is completed from the germline J gene. The chain joins TRBV10-2 to TRBJ2-7, with 9 bases matching TRBD1. V dropped 6 bases and J dropped 1; count of bases not matched to a gene: 1. The V gene's germline CDR1 is WSHSY and CDR2 SAAADI. This CDR3 is 13 amino acids long. CDR3 region: CASRGQGSYEQYF. Incomplete CDR3 DNA: TGCGCCAGCAGGGGACAGGGATCCTACGAG.

The CDR3 loop is CASSLSGTEYEQYF. The DNA read from the CDR3 is TGTGCCAGCAGCTTATCCGGGACAGAATACGAG. The V and J genes are TRBV13 and TRBJ2-7; TRBD1 matches at 7 bases. The sequence runs out 3 residues before the end of the CDR3; the remainder is reconstructed from the germline J gene. Per germline, CDR1 PRHDT and CDR2 FYEKMQ (reference sequence). Trimming removed 2 bases from V and 4 bases from J; junction bases left unmatched: 5. The CDR3 covers 14 residues. The full variable domain, with the rest looked up from reference TRBV13 and TRBJ2-7, is AAGVIQSPRHLIKEKRETATLKCYPIPRHDTVYWYQQGPGQDPQFLISFYEKMQSDKGSIPDRFSAQQFSDYHSELNMSSLELGDSALYFCASSLSGTEYEQYFGPGTRLTVT.

Concerning this clone: The read ends 3 residues shy of where the CDR3 ends; the end is completed using the germline J gene. The chain couples TRBV10-1 to TRBJ1-1; D possibly corresponds to TRBD1 (5 bases). Between the trimmed V and J ends, which lost 2 bases and 1 base, there was a span of 8 bases. In germline, CDR1 is WNHNN, CDR2 SYGVQD (reference sequence). The CDR3 is 14 amino acids. This chain's CDR3 is CASSEAGANTEAFF. The CDR3 DNA, read in part, is TGCGCCAGCAGTGAGGCTGGGGCGAACACTGAA.

Notes on this clone: The CDR3 end falls 3 residues outside the read, so it is completed with the germline J gene. The chain couples TRBV19 to TRBJ1-1, with TRBD1 as a possible D gene (5 bases). Per the germline V gene, CDR1 is LNHDA and CDR2 is SQIVND (reference sequence). Trimming removed 5 bases from V and 0 bases from J, with 19 bases in between. CDR3 length: 17 residues. CDR3 in amino acids: CASSVTTADPMNTEAFF. The DNA read from the CDR3 is TGTGCCAGTAGTGTGACGACAGCAGATCCCATGAACACTGAA.

With regard to this clone: Read coverage stops 3 residues before the CDR3 terminus; the germline J gene supplies the remainder. This chain links TRBV19 with TRBJ2-3; D could derive from TRBD1 or TRBD2 (5 bases each). The CDR3 is 15 amino acids. Trimming stripped 5 bases from V and 4 bases from J, with 16 bases between. Germline values: CDR1 LNHDA, CDR2 SQIVND (reference sequence). The CDR3 is CASSQRKQEADTQYF. CDR3 DNA, as far as it was read: TGTGCCAGTAGTCAACGAAAACAGGAGGCAGATACG.

A remark on this clone: The CDR3 end falls 3 residues outside the read, so it is completed with the germline J gene. This chain joins TRBV2 and TRBJ1-6; D is possibly TRBD1 (6 bases). CDR1 and CDR2 (germline): SNHLY, FYNNEI. V lost 3 bases and J 10 bases, leaving 10 bases between the germline ends. The CDR3 covers 13 residues. CDR3 DNA, as far as it was read: TGTGCCAGCAGTGAGCAGGGGAGCTCACCC. This codes for CASSEQGSSP. The entire CDR3 reads CASSEQGSSPLHF.

Remarks on this clone: Read data end 3 residues before the CDR3 end; the end is taken from the germline J gene. This chain uses TRBV7-6 with TRBJ2-7; 9 bases align to TRBD1. CDR1 is SGHVS, CDR2 FNYEAQ, per germline. Losses at the gene ends were 5 bases for V and 5 bases for J; bases not matched to a gene: 10. The CDR3 loop spans 15 amino acids. The sequenced part of the CDR3 DNA is TGTGCCAGCAGCCCATCACAGGGGGCTCTCGACGAG. It translates to CASSPSQGALDE. The full CDR3 protein is CASSPSQGALDEQYF.

Comment on this clone: The read terminates 3 residues before the CDR3 end, so the remaining end is supplied by the germline J gene. The chain uses TRBV29-1 and TRBJ2-1, with 8 nucleotides matching TRBD2. There are 14 residues in the CDR3. The germline gives CDR1 SQVTM, CDR2 ANQGSEA. With 4 bases clipped from V and 8 bases from J, the junction kept 10 bases outside the gene matches. The covered CDR3 bases are TGCAGCGTTGGGCGAAACGGGGGGGCTGATGAG. It is translated as CSVGRNGGADE. The full CDR3 protein is CSVGRNGGADEQFF.

About this clone: The CDR3 extends 3 residues past the end of the read, so its final part is completed from the germline J gene. The genes are TRBV7-8 and TRBJ2-7; TRBD1 might be the D (6 bases). The germline V gene has CDR1 SGHVS and CDR2 FQNEAQ. V lost 4 bases, J lost 6 bases, and 19 bases lay in between. The CDR3 spans 15 residues. CDR3 bases read: TGTGCCAGCAGCTCGGCCGGGACACTAACCGGCGAG. Translating gives CASSSAGTLTGE. The CDR3, in full, reads CASSSAGTLTGEQYF. The variable domain in full, completed from reference TRBV7-8 and TRBJ2-7, reads GAGVSQSPRYKVAKRGQDVALRCDPISGHVSLFWYQQALGQGPEFLTYFQNEAQLDKSGLPSDRFFAERPEGSVSTLKIQRTQQEDSAVYLCASSSAGTLTGEQYFGPGTRLTVT.

To note about this clone: The CDR3 end lies 3 residues beyond the end of the read and is filled in from the germline J gene. This CDR3 is also generated by other DNA sequences in the sample. This chain links TRBV7-6 with TRBJ2-7, with D perhaps TRBD1 (5 bases). Germline CDR1 SGHVS, CDR2 FNYEAQ. This CDR3 region has 14 residues. V was clipped by 3 bases and J by 1 base, with 10 bases between them. The CDR3 here is CASSLGTGSYEQYF. CDR3 DNA, as far as it was read: TGTGCCAGCAGCTTGGGTACAGGTTCCTACGAG.

With regard to this clone: Read data end 3 residues before the CDR3 end; the end is taken from the germline J gene. This sequence joins TRBV19 and TRBJ2-6; D might be TRBD1 (8 bases). Germline assignment: CDR1 LNHDA and CDR2 SQIVND (reference sequence). The CDR3 length is 17 residues. V was trimmed by 7 bases and J by 2 bases, leaving 18 bases between them. CDR3 region: CASTKDREGAGANVLTF. CDR3 DNA, as far as it was read: TGTGCCAGTACAAAGGACAGGGAGGGTGCTGGGGCCAACGTC.

Turning to this clone: The read finishes 3 residues shy of the CDR3 end, and the germline J gene is used to complete it. The J gene is TRBJ1-1, the V gene TRBV19; 9 nucleotides agree with TRBD1. Germline CDR1 is LNHDA and CDR2 is SQIVND (reference sequence). This CDR3 spans 13 amino acids. This CDR3 reads CASETGGAREAFF. The covered CDR3 bases are TGTGCCAGTGAAACAGGGGGCGCAAGGGAA.

Comments on this clone: With the read ending 3 residues before the CDR3 end, the germline J gene is used to fill in that end. The chain recombines TRBV5-6 with TRBJ1-2, with D perhaps matching TRBD1 (5 bases). The germline CDR1 and CDR2 sequences are SGHDT and YYEEEE. The CDR3 sequence is 15 residues long. Trimming cost V 4 bases and J 7 bases, with 20 bases left between them. This CDR3 reads CASSGPSTGMGGYTF. The part of the CDR3 DNA that was read is TGTGCCAGCAGCGGCCCGTCAACAGGTATGGGTGGC. Full variable domain (outside the CDR3, taken from reference TRBV5-6 and TRBJ1-2): DAGVTQSPTHLIKTRGQQVTLRCSPKSGHDTVSWYQQALGQGPQFIFQYYEEEERQRGNFPDRFSGHQFPNYSSELNVNALLLGDSALYLCASSGPSTGMGGYTFGSGTRLTVV.

CDR3 DNA (partial): TGTGCCAGCACTCAGGGGATGAACACTGAA. It encodes CASTQGMNTE. The whole CDR3 protein reads CASTQGMNTEAFF. V usage is TRBV7-6 and J usage is TRBJ1-1; D possibly corresponds to TRBD1 (6 bases). The CDR3 end is not reached by the read, which stops 3 residues before it; the germline J gene fills it in. Germline assignment: CDR1 SGHVS and CDR2 FNYEAQ. This CDR3 is built from 13 residues. V was cut by 7 bases and J by 0 bases, with 9 bases left in between.

For this clone: The DNA ends 3 residues before the CDR3 does, and the rest of the CDR3 is filled in from the germline J gene. This sequence joins TRBV13 and TRBJ2-1; 11 positions agree with TRBD2. Trimming cost V 4 bases and J 9 bases; bases outside gene matches: 14. This CDR3 has 17 residues. Germline CDR1 PRHDT, CDR2 FYEKMQ (reference sequence). CDR3 DNA (partial): TGTGCCAGCAGCTCTATGGAAACTAGCGGGAGTAAGGGTGAG. It yields the protein CASSSMETSGSKGE. The whole CDR3 sequence reads CASSSMETSGSKGEQFF.

Worth noting for this clone: The CDR3 goes on 3 residues after the read ends, and that part is filled in from the germline J gene. This chain uses TRBV2 with TRBJ1-2; D unresolved. CDR3 length equals 12 residues. Trimming took off 6 bases at V and 5 bases at J, with 10 bases between the two ends. Looked up from germline, CDR1 is SNHLY and CDR2 is FYNNEI. CDR3 bases read: TGTGCCAGCAGCCTCCCTTCGTATGGC. Its protein product is CASSLPSYG. The complete CDR3 sequence is CASSLPSYGYTF.

As regards this clone: Sequencing ends 3 residues short of the CDR3 end; the germline J gene provides the rest. The chain links TRBV19 to TRBJ2-1; D may be TRBD2 (5 bases). The CDR3 consists of 13 residues. The V gene lost 10 bases and the J gene lost 6 bases, with 16 bases spanning the gap. Germline CDR1 reads LNHDA; CDR2 reads SQIVND (reference sequence). The part of the CDR3 DNA that was read is TGTGCCACAAGCGGTACCCCTCCCAATGAG. Residues: CATSGTPPNE. The whole CDR3 is CATSGTPPNEQFF.

Notes on this clone: Read coverage stops 3 residues before the CDR3 terminus; the germline J gene supplies the remainder. V gene TRBV2 combines with J gene TRBJ1-5, with a possible D match to TRBD1 (5 bases). The CDR3 is made up of 15 amino acids. The V and J ends lost 7 bases and 2 bases respectively, with 15 bases between them. The germline V gene encodes CDR1 SNHLY and CDR2 FYNNEI. Incomplete CDR3 DNA: TGTGCCAGCACCCTGGGGGGTTATGGCAATCAGCCC. Translation gives CASTLGGYGNQP. The CDR3 as a whole reads CASTLGGYGNQPQHF.

As to this clone: The read is 3 residues too short to cover the CDR3 end, so that end is filled in from the germline J gene. This rearrangement joins TRBV6-1 to TRBJ1-1; D may be TRBD1 (5 bases). The V gene's germline CDR1 is MNHNS and CDR2 SASEGT. This CDR3 is built from 14 residues. The V end lost 0 bases, the J end lost 3 bases, and 8 bases lay between the germline ends. The CDR3 DNA, read in part, is TGTGCCAGCAGTGAAGCGGCAGGGTACACTGAA. Translated: CASSEAAGYTE. The entire CDR3 is CASSEAAGYTEAFF.

With respect to this clone: Read sequence stops 3 residues before the CDR3 end, and the germline J gene provides the missing end. V usage is TRBV7-9 and J usage is TRBJ2-1; TRBD1 matches 8 bases. V was clipped by 5 bases and J by 2 bases; unmatched bases: 5. This CDR3 is 15 amino acids long. The germline V gene encodes CDR1 SEHNR and CDR2 FQNEAQ (reference sequence). CDR3 region: CASSRPGQAYNEQFF. The DNA read from the CDR3 is TGTGCCAGCAGCCGTCCGGGACAGGCCTACAATGAG.

Comment on this clone: The missing CDR3 end, 3 residues past where the read stops, is filled in from the germline J gene. The chain couples TRBV7-7 to TRBJ2-5, with a tentative D call TRBD1 (6 bases). V lost 3 bases, J lost 3 bases, and 20 bases lay in between. This CDR3 is built from 17 residues. In germline, CDR1 is SSHAT, CDR2 FNYEAQ (reference sequence). The CDR3 is CASSFGFSGDTEETQYF. Partial CDR3 DNA: TGTGCCAGCAGCTTCGGGTTTTCCGGGGACACTGAAGAGACC.

Worth noting for this clone: The read finishes 3 residues shy of the CDR3 end, and the germline J gene is used to complete it. This chain joins TRBV29-1 and TRBJ1-6, with D possibly TRBD1 on 5 matching bases. CDR3 length: 16 amino acids. V lost 0 bases and J lost 5, with 14 bases in between. Germline V gene sequence: CDR1 SQVTM, CDR2 ANQGSEA. Partial CDR3 DNA: TGCAGCGTTGAAGATGGCAGGGCCTACAATAATTCACCC. Protein: CSVEDGRAYNNSP. The full CDR3 is CSVEDGRAYNNSPLHF.

Comments on this clone: The read gets to within 3 residues of the CDR3 end, and the germline J gene fills in the rest. V usage is TRBV7-9 and J usage is TRBJ2-7, with no clear D. The V and J ends lost 1 base and 3 bases respectively, with 10 bases between them. The CDR3 has 14 amino acids. CDR1 SEHNR and CDR2 FQNEAQ come from the germline V gene (reference sequence). The CDR3 is CASSLGGLDYEQYF. Partial CDR3 DNA: TGTGCCAGCAGCTTAGGTGGTCTAGACTACGAG.

For this clone: The read ends 3 residues shy of where the CDR3 ends; the end is completed using the germline J gene. The chain has TRBV2 and TRBJ1-1; 7 nucleotides match TRBD1. Germline V gene lookup returns CDR1 SNHLY and CDR2 FYNNEI. The CDR3 runs 13 residues. V lost 7 bases, J lost 4 bases, and 6 bases stayed unmatched. CDR3 sequence reads: CASTSRTGTEAFF. Partial CDR3 DNA: TGTGCCAGCACCTCCCGGACAGGCACTGAA.

Comments on this clone: The read gets to within 3 residues of the CDR3 end, and the germline J gene fills in the rest. The chain joins TRBV6-1 to TRBJ2-6, with 7 bases fitting TRBD1. J was trimmed by 3 bases and V by 4 bases; bases with no gene match: 0. In germline, CDR1 is MNHNS, CDR2 SASEGT. The CDR3 contains 14 residues. Partial CDR3 DNA: TGTGCCAGCAGTGGACAGGGTGGGGCCAACGTC. Its translation: CASSGQGGANV. The whole CDR3 reads CASSGQGGANVLTF.